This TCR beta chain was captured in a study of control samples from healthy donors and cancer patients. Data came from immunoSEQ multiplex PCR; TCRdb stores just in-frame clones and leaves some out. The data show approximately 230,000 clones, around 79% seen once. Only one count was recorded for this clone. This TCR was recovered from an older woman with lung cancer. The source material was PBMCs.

CDR3 in DNA: TGTGCCAGCAGCATGGGGATACAGGGGGCAAATACTGAAGCTTTCTTT. This gives the protein CASSMGIQGANTEAFF. The V gene is TRBV5-4, the J gene TRBJ1-1; the match to TRBD1 covers 9 bases. V gave up 4 bases and J gave up 5 bases; unmatched junction bases: 12. The CDR3 is 16 residues long. CDR1 is SGHNT and CDR2 is YYREEE in the germline V gene (reference sequence).